This TCR beta chain was profiled in a study of T cells in Graves' hyperthyroidism and ophthalmopathy. Looking at the study overall: The initial diagnosis was the point when peripheral blood was collected, ahead of any treatment.

The authors obtained PBMCs from more than 9.5 ml of fresh peripheral blood. Study-wide results and limits: Ophthalmopathy stood apart from stable hyperthyroidism in a 13 V-J model. Blood also held most thyroid clonotypes expanded beyond 0.001.

The CDR3 has 17 residues. CDR1 is SGDLS, CDR2 YYNGEE, per germline. V lost 0 bases to trimming and J lost 2 bases, with 18 bases between them. Comments on this clonotype: No antigen is known for it.

RNA transcripts served as the template for amplifying TCR beta CDR3 regions. Researchers ran a first-round RT-PCR on the TCR CDR3 using the HTBI primer set. TCRdb used MiXCR to reprocess the multiplex PCR reads, holding one entry per CDR3 protein. The sample holds hundreds of thousands of distinct CDR3 sequences, less than 20% seen once. This receptor was identified in a woman in her late teens or twenties with Graves' hyperthyroidism. The sample consisted of blood. The chain couples TRBV9 to TRBJ2-7; possibly TRBD2 for D (6 bases). The CDR3 spells CASSVGPLGGTTYEQYF. DNA of the CDR3: TGTGCCAGCAGCGTAGGGCCCCTGGGCGGGACGACCTACGAGCAGTACTTC.